This TCR beta chain was recorded in a study of blood T cell repertoires in COVID-19. In the study's own analysis: Amplified reference gene primers provided the basis for estimating nucleated cell counts. Method: immunoSEQ multiplex PCR; TCRdb's copy keeps in-frame clones and lacks some. The V and J calls and the clone size are those of that table, but D and trimming were determined from the DNA. Of over 400,000 clones detected, 86% appear once; the ten largest clones hold 1.4%. This clone showed up just a few times. The CDR3 is 17 amino acids. Germline V lookup: CDR1 MNHEY, CDR2 SVGEGT. With V trimmed by 2 bases and J by 0 bases, 6 bases remained unmatched.

The origin of this receptor is a woman in her thirties with active or convalescent COVID-19. Sequenced: peripheral blood. This chain joins TRBV6-2 or TRBV6-3 and TRBJ1-1, with 10 bases lining up with TRBD1. The CDR3, as DNA: TGTGCCAGCAGTTACACCGGGACAGGGGTGATGAACACTGAAGCTTTCTTT. Its translation is CASSYTGTGVMNTEAFF.